Listed below are T cell receptor beta chains from one sample, sequenced in a study of identifying expanded T cells in peripheral blood. Produced via immunoSEQ multiplex PCR; TCRdb's table is partial and in-frame only. Found here are approximately 100,000 clones, about nine tenths of them singletons; the top ten hold around 4%. What was sequenced was blood. The receptor source for this set is a person aged 18 to 70 in good health. The CDR3 runs from the conserved cysteine through the conserved F or W. Rows give clone size only sometimes, using once, few, many, or a class for an expanded clone.

v_gene	j_gene	abundance	CDR3aa
TRBV28	TRBJ2-7	NA	CASRGGGSSYEQYF
TRBV6-5	TRBJ2-7	once	CASSYSTGDPYEQYF
TRBV5-6	TRBJ2-7	few	CASSSWTGPYEQYF
TRBV5-6	TRBJ2-7	NA	CASSVEQVEQYF
TRBV5-1	TRBJ1-2	NA	CASSLEFSEGYDYTF
TRBV27	TRBJ2-5	NA	CASPHPTEQETQYF
TRBV6-4	TRBJ1-6	NA	CASSLRVEDSPLHF
TRBV7-3	TRBJ2-7	NA	CASSLTVDSYEQYF
TRBV2	TRBJ2-2	NA	CASRQSGPGELFF
TRBV7-9	TRBJ2-1	NA	CASSLAGDASEQFF
TRBV7-2	TRBJ2-1	NA	CASSSSRRHNEQFF
TRBV2	TRBJ1-6	NA	CARRGGDSPLHF
TRBV10-3	TRBJ2-2	NA	CAISESGGRSAGELFF
TRBV6-1	TRBJ1-5	NA	CASSVPGQGGQPQHF
TRBV18	TRBJ2-1	NA	CASLIDPSYNEQFF
TRBV6-4	TRBJ2-7	NA	CASSRDSTYEQYF
TRBV5-1	TRBJ1-4	NA	CASSRNLNEKLFF
TRBV5-1	TRBJ2-7	NA	CASSLGASGTYEQYF